A selection of T cell receptor beta chains follows, all from one sample in a study of regulatory T cells in long-lasting Graves disease. TCRdb itself ran the multiplex PCR reads through MiXCR, one entry per CDR3 protein. The data show over 200,000 distinct CDR3 sequences, around 17% seen once. The source was peripheral blood mononuclear cells (PBMCs), collected at new diagnosis, from a patient treated with antithyroid drugs. These receptors were taken from a female donor with Graves disease. The CDR3 runs from the conserved cysteine through the conserved F or W. D genes are given only for firm matches. Some rows mark clone size as missing; the rest say once, few, many or name a class of expanded clone.

13	many	TRBV27	TRBJ2-7	TRBD2	CASSSGGSYEQYF	TGTGCCAGCAGTTCGGGGGGGTCTTACGAGCAGTACTTC
16	many	TRBV11-1	TRBJ1-2	NA	CASSPSGPGNLYGYTF	TGTGCCAGCAGCCCCTCGGGACCCGGAAATCTCTATGGCTACACCTTC
15	NA	TRBV18	TRBJ2-5	TRBD2	CASHTSGRAGETQYF	TGTGCCAGCCATACTAGCGGGAGGGCCGGAGAGACCCAGTACTTC
14	NA	TRBV30	TRBJ1-3	NA	CAWSSMTAGNTIYF	TGTGCCTGGAGTAGCATGACAGCGGGAAATACCATATATTTT
15	NA	TRBV12-3/TRBV12-4	TRBJ2-1	NA	CASSLAGSTGRVQFF	TGTGCCAGCAGTTTAGCGGGGTCGACAGGGAGGGTGCAGTTCTTC
13	NA	TRBV20-1	TRBJ1-5	NA	CSALGPSNQPQHF	TGCAGTGCTTTAGGGCCTAGCAATCAGCCCCAGCATTTT
15	many	TRBV27	TRBJ2-3	TRBD2	CASRLAGGGTDTQYF	TGTGCCAGCAGACTAGCGGGAGGAGGCACAGATACGCAGTATTTT
19	many	TRBV19	TRBJ2-3	TRBD2	CASSIDPRASGASTDTQYF	TGTGCCAGTAGTATAGATCCACGAGCAAGCGGGGCAAGCACAGATACGCAGTATTTT
13	many	TRBV11-2	TRBJ1-4	NA	CASSLDNSEKLFF	TGTGCCAGCAGCTTAGATAACAGTGAAAAACTGTTTTTT
14	many	TRBV7-8	TRBJ2-5	NA	CASSLQGLAETQYF	TGTGCCAGCAGCTTACAGGGATTGGCAGAGACCCAGTACTTC
17	many	TRBV4-1	TRBJ2-5	TRBD2	CASSQAHLAGVQETQYF	TGCGCCAGCAGCCAAGCACACCTAGCGGGAGTTCAAGAGACCCAGTACTTC
14	many	TRBV30	TRBJ1-4	NA	CAWSTDMTSEKLFF	TGTGCCTGGAGTACAGACATGACCAGTGAAAAACTGTTTTTT
16	NA	TRBV20-1	TRBJ2-7	TRBD1	CSASSDGQGKFGEQYF	TGCAGTGCTAGTAGTGACGGACAGGGGAAGTTTGGGGAGCAGTACTTC
14	many	TRBV6-2/TRBV6-3	TRBJ2-3	NA	CASSYSNAADTQYF	TGTGCCAGCAGTTACTCGAATGCGGCAGATACGCAGTATTTT
18	few	TRBV4-2	TRBJ1-1	TRBD1	CASSQDRGGEVPNTEAFF	TGTGCCAGCAGCCAAGATCGAGGGGGCGAGGTCCCGAACACTGAAGCTTTCTTT
17	NA	TRBV7-3	TRBJ2-2	TRBD2	CASSLMASGSHTGELFF	TGTGCCAGCAGCTTAATGGCTAGCGGGAGCCACACCGGGGAGCTGTTTTTT
12	many	TRBV4-2	TRBJ1-1	NA	CASSQEDSEAFF	TGTGCCAGCAGCCAAGAGGATTCTGAAGCTTTCTTT
15	many	TRBV15	TRBJ2-6	TRBD1	CATRTGGGGANVLTF	TGTGCCACTAGGACAGGGGGCGGTGGGGCCAACGTCCTGACTTTC
13	many	TRBV2	TRBJ2-7	NA	CATWNGQTYEQYF	TGTGCCACCTGGAACGGACAGACCTACGAGCAGTACTTC
12	once	TRBV3-1	TRBJ2-7	NA	CASSQVQGEQYF	TGTGCCAGCAGCCAAGTTCAGGGCGAGCAGTACTTC